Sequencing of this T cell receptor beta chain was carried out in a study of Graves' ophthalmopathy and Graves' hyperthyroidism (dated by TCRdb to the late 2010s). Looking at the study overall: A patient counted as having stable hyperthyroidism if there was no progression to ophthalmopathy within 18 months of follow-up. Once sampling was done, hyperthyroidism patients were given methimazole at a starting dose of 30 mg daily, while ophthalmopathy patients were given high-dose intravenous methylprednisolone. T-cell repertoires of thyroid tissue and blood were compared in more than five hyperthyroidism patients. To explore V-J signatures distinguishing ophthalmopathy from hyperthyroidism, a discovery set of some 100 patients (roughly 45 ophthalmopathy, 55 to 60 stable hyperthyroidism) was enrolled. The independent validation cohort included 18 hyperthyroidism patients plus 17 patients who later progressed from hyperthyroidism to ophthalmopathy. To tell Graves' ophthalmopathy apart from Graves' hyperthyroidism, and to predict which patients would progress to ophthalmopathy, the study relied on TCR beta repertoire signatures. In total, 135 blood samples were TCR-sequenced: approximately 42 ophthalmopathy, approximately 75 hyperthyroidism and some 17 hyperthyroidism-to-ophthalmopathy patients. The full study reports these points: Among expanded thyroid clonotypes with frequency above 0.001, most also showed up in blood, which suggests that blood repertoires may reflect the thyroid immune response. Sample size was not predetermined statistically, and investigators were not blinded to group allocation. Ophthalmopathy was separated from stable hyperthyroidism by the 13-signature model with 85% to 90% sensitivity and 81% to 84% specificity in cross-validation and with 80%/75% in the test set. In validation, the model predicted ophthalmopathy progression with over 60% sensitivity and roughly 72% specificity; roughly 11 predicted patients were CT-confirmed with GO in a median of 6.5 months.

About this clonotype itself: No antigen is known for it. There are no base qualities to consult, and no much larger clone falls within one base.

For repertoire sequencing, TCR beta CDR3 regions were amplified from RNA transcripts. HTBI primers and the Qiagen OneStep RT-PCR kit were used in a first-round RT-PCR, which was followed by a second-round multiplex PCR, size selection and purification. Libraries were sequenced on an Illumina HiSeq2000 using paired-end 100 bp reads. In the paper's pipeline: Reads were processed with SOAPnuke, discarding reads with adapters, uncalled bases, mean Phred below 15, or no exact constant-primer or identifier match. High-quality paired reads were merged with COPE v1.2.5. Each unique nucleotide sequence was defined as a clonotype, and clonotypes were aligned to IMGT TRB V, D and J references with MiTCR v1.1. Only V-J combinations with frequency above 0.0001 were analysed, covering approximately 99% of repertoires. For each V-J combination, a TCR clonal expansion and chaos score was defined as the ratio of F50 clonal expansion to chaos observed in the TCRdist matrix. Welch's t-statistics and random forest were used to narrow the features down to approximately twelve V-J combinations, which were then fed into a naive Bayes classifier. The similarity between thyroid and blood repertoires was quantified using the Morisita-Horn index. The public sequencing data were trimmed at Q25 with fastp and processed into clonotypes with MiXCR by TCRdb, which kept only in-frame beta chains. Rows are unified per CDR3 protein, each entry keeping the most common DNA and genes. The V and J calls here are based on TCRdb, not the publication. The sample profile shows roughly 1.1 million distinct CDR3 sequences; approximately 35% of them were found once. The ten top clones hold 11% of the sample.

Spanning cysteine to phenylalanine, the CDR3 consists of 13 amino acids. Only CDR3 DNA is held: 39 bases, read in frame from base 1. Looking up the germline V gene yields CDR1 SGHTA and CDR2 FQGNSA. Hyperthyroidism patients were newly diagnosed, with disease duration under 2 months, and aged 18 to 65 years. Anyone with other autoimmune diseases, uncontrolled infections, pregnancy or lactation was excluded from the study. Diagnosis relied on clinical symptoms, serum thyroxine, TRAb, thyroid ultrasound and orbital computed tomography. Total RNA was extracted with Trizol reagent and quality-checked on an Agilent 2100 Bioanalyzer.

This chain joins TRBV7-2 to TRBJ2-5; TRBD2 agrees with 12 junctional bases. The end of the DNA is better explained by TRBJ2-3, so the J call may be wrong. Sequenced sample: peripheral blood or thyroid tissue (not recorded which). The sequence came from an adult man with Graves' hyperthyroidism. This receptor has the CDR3 CALAGGGGDTQYF. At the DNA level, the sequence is TGTGCCCTAGCGGGAGGGGGCGGAGATACGCAGTATTTT.